These T cell receptor beta chains were read from a single sample in a study of human T cells and chemical hapten exposure. MiXCR, run by TCRdb on the RACE reads, gives a single entry per CDR3 protein. The sample shows around 360,000 distinct CDR3 sequences, about 6% of them seen only once. Sample: whole blood, taken in connection with sensitization to the hapten diphenylcyclopropenone (DPC). These receptor sequences come from a woman between 18 and 30 years old with alopecia areata. Some clones in this sample may be carry-over from other donors' samples. The CDR3 runs from the conserved cysteine through the conserved F or W. A D gene is named only where the DNA matches it firmly. Clone sizes are given selectively: once, few, many, or a class where the clone is expanded.

j_gene: TRBJ2-5
d_gene: .
abundance: .
v_gene: TRBV28
CDR3aa: CASRSQATQYF
CDR3nt: TGTGCCAGCAGATCACAGGCGACCCAGTACTTC

j_gene: TRBJ1-3
d_gene: .
abundance: many
v_gene: TRBV20-1
CDR3aa: CSASMGGGRGNTIYF
CDR3nt: TGCAGTGCTAGTATGGGCGGGGGAAGAGGAAACACCATATATTTT

j_gene: TRBJ2-5
d_gene: TRBD2
abundance: few
v_gene: TRBV28
CDR3aa: CASSVQLAGFQETQYF
CDR3nt: TGTGCCAGCAGTGTACAACTAGCGGGGTTCCAAGAGACCCAGTACTTC

j_gene: TRBJ2-3
d_gene: .
abundance: few
v_gene: TRBV18
CDR3aa: CASSPRQSTDTQYF
CDR3nt: TGTGCCAGCTCACCAAGGCAGAGCACAGATACGCAGTATTTT

j_gene: TRBJ1-4
d_gene: TRBD1
abundance: many
v_gene: TRBV12-3/TRBV12-4
CDR3aa: CASSAYRGHGLFF
CDR3nt: TGTGCCAGCAGTGCTTACAGGGGCCACGGACTGTTTTTT

j_gene: TRBJ1-1
d_gene: TRBD1
abundance: many
v_gene: TRBV24-1
CDR3aa: CATRGTGGEAFF
CDR3nt: TGTGCCACCAGAGGGACAGGGGGCGAAGCTTTCTTT

j_gene: TRBJ2-1
d_gene: TRBD2
abundance: few
v_gene: TRBV19
CDR3aa: CASSLGGFGDEQFF
CDR3nt: TGTGCCAGTAGTTTGGGGGGGTTCGGAGATGAGCAGTTCTTC

j_gene: TRBJ1-2
d_gene: .
abundance: .
v_gene: TRBV25-1
CDR3aa: CASSEPTLFDGYTF
CDR3nt: TGTGCCAGCAGTGAACCAACCCTCTTTGATGGCTACACCTTC

j_gene: TRBJ1-2
d_gene: .
abundance: .
v_gene: TRBV6-1
CDR3aa: CASSEAGFPNYGYTF
CDR3nt: TGTGCCAGCAGTGAAGCAGGGTTCCCTAACTATGGCTACACCTTC

j_gene: TRBJ2-1
d_gene: .
abundance: many
v_gene: TRBV7-9
CDR3aa: CASSLILWGSSYNEQFF
CDR3nt: TGTGCCAGCAGCTTAATTCTCTGGGGGAGCTCCTACAATGAGCAGTTCTTC

j_gene: TRBJ2-3
d_gene: TRBD2
abundance: few
v_gene: TRBV7-9
CDR3aa: CASSPGLGDTDTQYF
CDR3nt: TGTGCCAGCAGCCCAGGACTAGGCGACACAGATACGCAGTATTTT